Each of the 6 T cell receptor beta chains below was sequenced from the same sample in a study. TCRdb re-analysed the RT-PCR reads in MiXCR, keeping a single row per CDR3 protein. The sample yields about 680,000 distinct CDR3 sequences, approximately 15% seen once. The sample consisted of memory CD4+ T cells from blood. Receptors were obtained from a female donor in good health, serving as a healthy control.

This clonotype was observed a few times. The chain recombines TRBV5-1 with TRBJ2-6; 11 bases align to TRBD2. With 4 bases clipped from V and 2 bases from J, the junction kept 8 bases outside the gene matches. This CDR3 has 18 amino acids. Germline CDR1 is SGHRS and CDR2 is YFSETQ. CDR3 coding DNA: TGCGCCAGCAGCAAAATAGCGGGAGGGCCAGCTGGGGCCAACGTCCTGACTTTC. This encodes CASSKIAGGPAGANVLTF. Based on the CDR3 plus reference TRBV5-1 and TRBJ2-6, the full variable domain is KAGVTQTPRYLIKTRGQQVTLSCSPISGHRSVSWYQQTPGQGLQFLFEYFSETQRNKGNFPGRFSGRQFSNSRSEMNVSTLELGDSALYLCASSKIAGGPAGANVLTFGAGSRLTVL.

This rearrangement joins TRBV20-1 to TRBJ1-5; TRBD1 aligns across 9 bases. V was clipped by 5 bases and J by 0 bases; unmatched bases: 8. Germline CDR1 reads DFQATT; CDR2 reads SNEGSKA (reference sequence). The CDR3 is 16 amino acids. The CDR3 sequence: CSAPPGQGSSNQPQHF. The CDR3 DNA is TGCAGTGCTCCCCCGGGACAGGGATCTAGCAATCAGCCCCAGCATTTT.

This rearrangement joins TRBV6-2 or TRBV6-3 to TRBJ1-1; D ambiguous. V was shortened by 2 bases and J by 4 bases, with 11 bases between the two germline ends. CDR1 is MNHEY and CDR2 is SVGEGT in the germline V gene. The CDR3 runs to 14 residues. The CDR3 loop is CASSYGNQVTEAFF. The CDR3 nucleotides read TGTGCCAGCAGTTACGGAAACCAAGTCACTGAAGCTTTCTTT.

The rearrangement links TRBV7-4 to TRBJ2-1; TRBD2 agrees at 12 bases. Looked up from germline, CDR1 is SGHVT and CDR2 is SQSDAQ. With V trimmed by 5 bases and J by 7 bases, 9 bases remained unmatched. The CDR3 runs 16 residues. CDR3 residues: CASSRRGLAGFNEQFF. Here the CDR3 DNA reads TGTGCCAGCAGCCGAAGGGGACTAGCGGGTTTTAATGAGCAGTTCTTC.

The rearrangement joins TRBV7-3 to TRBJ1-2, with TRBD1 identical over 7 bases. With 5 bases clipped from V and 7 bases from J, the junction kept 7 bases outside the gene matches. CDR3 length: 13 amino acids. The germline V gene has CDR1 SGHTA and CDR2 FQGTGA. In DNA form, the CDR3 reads TGTGCCAGCAGCGCAACGCAGGGGGGTGGCTACACCTTC. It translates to CASSATQGGGYTF.

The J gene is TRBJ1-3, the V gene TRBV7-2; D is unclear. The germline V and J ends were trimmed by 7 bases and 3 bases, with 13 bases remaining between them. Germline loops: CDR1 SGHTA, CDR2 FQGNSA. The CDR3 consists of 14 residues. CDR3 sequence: CASTYGGNGNTIYF. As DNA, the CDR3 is TGTGCCAGCACCTACGGAGGGAATGGAAACACCATATATTTT.